This T cell receptor (beta chain) was captured in a study of regulatory T cells in long-lasting Graves disease (TCRdb year 2021). At the level of the whole study: To count as having persistent Graves' disease, a patient had to have received antithyroid drug treatment for over 5 years with TSH receptor autoantibodies remaining persistently positive. Peripheral blood TCR sequencing and RNA sequencing compared persistent Graves' disease patients with newly diagnosed Graves' disease patients. TCR sequencing covered about 13 persistent and 20 or so newly diagnosed Graves' disease patients, around 35 samples in total. Persistent Graves' disease patients in the clinical cohort had taken antithyroid drugs for roughly 10 years on average. The study took place in China and was registered as a clinical trial. The study at large found these results: Persistent disease showed preferential use of TRBV28, TRBJ1-2 and TRBJ2-5, whereas newly diagnosed disease favored TRBV20-1 and TRBJ2-1. Only the TCR beta chain was sequenced and analyzed. A larger number of public clonotypes was shared among persistent patients (around 2,700) than among newly diagnosed patients (roughly 970). Peripheral blood alone was examined, since thyroid tissue, which constituted the primary lesion, could not be accessed. As a limitation, the authors acknowledged that the small sample size may reduce accuracy. Lower TCR Shannon entropy and fewer highly expanded clones were observed in persistent Graves' disease patients than in newly diagnosed patients, which suggested clonal expansion.

CDR1 SQVTM and CDR2 ANQGSEA are derived from the germline V gene. The CDR3 spans 13 residues, from the cysteine through the phenylalanine. Only the CDR3 part of the read is kept: 39 bases, read in frame from the first base. Trimming removed 2 bases from V and 2 bases from J, leaving 9 bases between the germline ends. This clonotype was observed a few times. There is no known antigen for this receptor. Base qualities are not recorded, but no much larger clone differs from it by a single base. The library was produced with multiplex PCR. Instrument on record: Illumina HiSeq 4000. iRepertoire HTBI primers and Arm-PCR amplification of CDR3 regions were used to construct TCR beta libraries. Before sequencing, the PCR products went through gel purification. In the authors' own workflow: Gene usage analysis of CDR3 amino acid clonotypes used the roughly 60 TRBV and about 15 TRBJ segments found across samples. COPE and FqMerger were used to merge the filtered high-quality paired reads into contigs. BLAST was used to align contigs to the IMGT TRBV, TRBD and TRBJ reference genes, and CDR3 was defined following IMGT. Highly expanded clones were defined as clonotypes with a frequency above 0.1%. Repertoire diversity was measured by Shannon entropy, and V-J evenness by the Gini coefficient. Public clonotypes were defined as clonotypes shared by more than one individual. TCRdb reworked the public reads: Q25 trimming with fastp, MiXCR clone assembly, productive beta chains retained. Rows merge per CDR3 protein into single entries with the most common DNA and genes. These V and J calls originate from TCRdb's pipeline instead of the authors' own analysis. This sample has 700,000 or so distinct CDR3 sequences in its table, and 25% to 35% of those were observed once. The ten biggest clones cover under 50% of the sample.

Explained via the paper, the time point label denotes: persistent/refractory GD, antithyroid drugs over 5 years with positive TRAb. For both TCR sequencing and RNA sequencing, RNA was extracted from PBMCs using TRIzol. The diagnosis of Graves' disease was made according to American Thyroid Association guidelines. The patients came from an endocrinology department in Xi'an, China. Each patient gave about 9.1 milliliters of peripheral blood, collected in an EDTA anticoagulant tube. Ficoll Paque Plus density gradient separation was used to isolate PBMCs, and no further T cell sorting was performed. An Agilent 2100 Bioanalyzer and agarose gel were used to check RNA quality, while a NanoDrop 2000 measured RNA concentration.

The receptor was isolated from a female donor with Graves disease. The sequence joins TRBV29-1 to TRBJ1-2, with no reliable assignment of the D segment. Specimen: peripheral blood mononuclear cells (PBMCs), collected when the disease was refractory, from a patient treated with antithyroid drugs. The CDR3 reads as follows: CSVESAFNYGYTF. The nucleotides are TGCAGCGTTGAATCCGCCTTCAACTATGGCTACACCTTC.